Shown below are 5 T cell receptor beta chains from a single sample sequenced in a study of blood T cells in healthy people across ages. It was with a sample-barcoded 5' primer and a J-beta primer mix that a second PCR of roughly 6 to 12 cycles was run. TCRdb reprocessed the 5' RACE reads with MiXCR, giving one entry per CDR3 protein. The repertoire has roughly 1,500,000 distinct CDR3 sequences, approximately 38% of them found once; the top ten carry 7.9%. Sequences were obtained from blood. The receptors stem from a woman under 30 in good health.

This clonotype has a handful of counts. This chain links TRBV4-1 with TRBJ1-1; possible D gene TRBD1, 6 bases. V lost 1 base and J 1 base, leaving 19 bases between the germline ends. The CDR3 spans 18 residues. CDR1 is MGHRA and CDR2 is YSYEKL in the germline V gene. The CDR3 DNA reads as TGCGCCAGCAGCCAAGTCGGAATCTCTGGACAGTCGAACACTGAAGCTTTCTTT. Translated: CASSQVGISGQSNTEAFF.

At least ten counts were recorded for this clonotype. The V gene is TRBV29-1, the J gene TRBJ1-2, with TRBD1 matching over 8 bases. The CDR3 has 12 residues. From germline, CDR1 is SQVTM and CDR2 ANQGSEA. The trim removed 4 bases at V and 12 bases at J, leaving 10 bases unmatched. In DNA, the CDR3 is TGCAGCGTTGTTGGGACAGGATTGTCCGACACCTTC. This sequence encodes CSVVGTGLSDTF.

This clonotype was seen more than once but under ten times. The rearrangement joins TRBV29-1 to TRBJ2-1; possibly TRBD1 for D (5 bases). Germline-derived CDR1 and CDR2 are SQVTM and ANQGSEA. Trimming cost V 7 bases and J 2 bases, with 18 bases left between them. The CDR3 has 15 residues. The CDR3 DNA reads as TGCAGCGCCTTAATCGGCAGGGTCCCCTACAATGAGCAGTTCTTC. Protein: CSALIGRVPYNEQFF.

The chain is built from TRBV20-1 and TRBJ2-1; TRBD2 matches at 13 bases. This CDR3 is 14 amino acids long. V was pared by 6 bases and J by 10 bases, with 9 bases of the junction left unmatched. The germline CDR1 and CDR2 sequences are DFQATT and SNEGSKA (reference sequence). CDR3 sequence (DNA): TGCAGTGCCCGACCGGGACTAGCGGGATTCGAGCAGTTCTTC. Its protein is CSARPGLAGFEQFF.

The rearrangement joins TRBV2 to TRBJ2-3, with 8 bases identical to TRBD1. Unmatched junction bases numbered 9, after V lost 10 bases and J lost 6 bases. Germline CDR1 and CDR2: SNHLY and FYNNEI. This CDR3 is built from 13 residues. Here the CDR3 DNA reads TGTGCCACCGGACAGGGAGGATGGGATACGCAGTATTTT. It codes for CATGQGGWDTQYF.